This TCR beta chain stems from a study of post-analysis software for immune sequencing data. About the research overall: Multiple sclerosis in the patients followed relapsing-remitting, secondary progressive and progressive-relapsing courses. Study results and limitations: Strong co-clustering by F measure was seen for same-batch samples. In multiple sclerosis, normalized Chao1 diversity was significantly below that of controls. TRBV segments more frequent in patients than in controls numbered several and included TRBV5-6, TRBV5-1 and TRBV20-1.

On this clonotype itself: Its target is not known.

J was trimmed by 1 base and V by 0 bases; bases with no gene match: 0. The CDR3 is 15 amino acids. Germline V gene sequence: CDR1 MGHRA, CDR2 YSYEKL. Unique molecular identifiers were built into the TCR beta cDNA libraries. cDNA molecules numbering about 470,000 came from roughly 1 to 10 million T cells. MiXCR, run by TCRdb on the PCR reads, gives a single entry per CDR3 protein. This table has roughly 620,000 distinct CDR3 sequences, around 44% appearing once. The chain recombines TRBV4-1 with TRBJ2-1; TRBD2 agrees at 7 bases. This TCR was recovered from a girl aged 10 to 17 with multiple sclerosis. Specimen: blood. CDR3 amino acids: CASSQELASYNEQFF. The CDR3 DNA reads TGCGCCAGCAGCCAAGAACTAGCGTCCTACAATGAGCAGTTCTTC.